Here is one T cell receptor (beta chain) with its context. Many counts were recorded for this clonotype. Its antigen remains unidentified. There are no base qualities to consult, and no much larger clone falls within one base. Ficoll-Paque density gradient centrifugation was the method used to isolate PBMCs. This entry belongs to a study of T-cell memory formation after mild COVID-19 (dated by TCRdb to the early 2020s). The study in broad terms: TCR sequence clusters from the two donors were largely donor specific. Longitudinal TCRalpha and TCRbeta repertoire sequencing tracked T-cell clones expanding and contracting after mild COVID-19 in a couple of donors. Two young, previously healthy adult volunteers, one female and one male, were included in the cohort. Beyond this particular receptor, the publication reports: Contracting CD4+ clones turned up mainly in the CM and EM memory subsets, whereas EMRA was where CD8+ clones were enriched. Some responding clones were found in pre-infection memory, which suggests that pre-existing cross-reactive memory T cells took part in the SARS-CoV-2 response. Clones that contracted from day 15 to 85 showed balanced CD4/CD8 phenotypes, whereas a second wave of clones that expanded from day 15 to 37 leaned towards CD4+. Only a couple of mild cases were covered by the study, and larger cohorts that include severe cases with pre-infection samples were considered necessary. SARS-CoV-2 specificity was not confirmed for the second-wave clones peaking on day 37.

For sequencing, an Illumina NovaSeq 6000 was employed. Using 5'RACE with constant-segment primers, TCRalpha and TCRbeta cDNA libraries were constructed, with sample barcodes and unique molecular identifiers added in the process. RNA was extracted from every sample with Trizol reagent. The libraries were amplified in two PCR steps, and the second step added a second sample barcode and Illumina TruSeq adapters. Sequencing of the libraries was done on an Illumina NovaSeq, producing 2 x 150 bp paired-end reads. Turning to the authors' computational methods: Demultiplexing of reads and collapsing into UMI-guided consensus sequences were performed with migec v1.2.7. With mixcr v2.1.11, UMI consensuses were aligned to TRA and TRB V and J templates and assembled into clonotypes. A clonotype was counted as expanded or contracted only if both edgeR and NoisET called the change significant, with noise models trained on biological replicates. For edgeR calls, the thresholds were a false discovery rate-adjusted p below 0.01 and a log2 fold-change of 1. PCA with hierarchical clustering of max-normalized trajectories of the 1000 most abundant clonotypes was used as exploratory dynamics analysis. Separately sequenced CD4+ and CD8+ repertoires were used to assign the CD4 or CD8 phenotype of responding clones. The public reads were reanalyzed by TCRdb: fastp trimming at Q25, MiXCR alignment, in-frame beta chains only. Records with the same CDR3 protein are collapsed into one entry carrying the most frequent genes and DNA. TCRdb, not the authors, supplied the V and J calls. In this sample the table shows some 350,000 distinct CDR3 sequences, about an eighth of which occur a single time. The ten largest clones represent over 20% of the sample.

V is pruned by 6 bases and J by 8 bases, leaving 6 bases of the junction without a gene match. The CDR3 has 14 amino acids, counting the end cysteine and phenylalanine. The DNA shown is the 42-base CDR3, in frame from base 1. CDR1 is given as MNHEY and CDR2 as SVGAGI, both from the germline V gene. Sequenced input: PBMCs or a T cell subset sorted from them (not recorded which). The clonotype comes from a man between 18 and 35 years old who had mild COVID-19 (a few samples of this study predate the infection). The sample titles of this study are shuffled in the database, so cell type and time point are left out; the donor was told from shared clones. The sequence links TRBV6-5 to TRBJ2-1, with 11 bases aligning to TRBD1. The CDR3 protein: CASRGTGGLDEQFF. The DNA sequence follows: TGTGCCAGCAGAGGGACAGGGGGTTTGGATGAGCAGTTCTTC.